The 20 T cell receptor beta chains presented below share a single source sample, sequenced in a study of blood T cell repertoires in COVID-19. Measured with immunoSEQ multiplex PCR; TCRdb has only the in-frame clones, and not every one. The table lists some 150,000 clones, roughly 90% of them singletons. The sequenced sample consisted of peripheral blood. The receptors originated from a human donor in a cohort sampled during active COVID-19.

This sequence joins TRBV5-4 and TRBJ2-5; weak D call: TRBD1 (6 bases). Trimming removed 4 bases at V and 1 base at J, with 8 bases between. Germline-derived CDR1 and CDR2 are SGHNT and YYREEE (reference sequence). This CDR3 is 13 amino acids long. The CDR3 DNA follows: TGTGCCAGCAGCCAGGGGTTCCAAGAGACCCAGTACTTC. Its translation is CASSQGFQETQYF.

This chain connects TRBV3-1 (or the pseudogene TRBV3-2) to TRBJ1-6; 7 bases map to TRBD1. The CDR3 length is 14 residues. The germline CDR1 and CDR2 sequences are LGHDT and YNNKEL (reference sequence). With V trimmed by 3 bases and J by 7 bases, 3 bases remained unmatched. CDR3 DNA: TGTGCCAGCAGCCAGACAGGGACGAATTCACCCCTCCACTTT. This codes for CASSQTGTNSPLHF.

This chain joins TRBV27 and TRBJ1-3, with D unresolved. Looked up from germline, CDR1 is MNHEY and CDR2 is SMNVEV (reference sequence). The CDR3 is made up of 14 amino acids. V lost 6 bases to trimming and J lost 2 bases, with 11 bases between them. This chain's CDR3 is CASSHGRAGNTIYF. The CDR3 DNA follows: TGTGCCAGCAGCCACGGGAGGGCTGGAAACACCATATATTTT.

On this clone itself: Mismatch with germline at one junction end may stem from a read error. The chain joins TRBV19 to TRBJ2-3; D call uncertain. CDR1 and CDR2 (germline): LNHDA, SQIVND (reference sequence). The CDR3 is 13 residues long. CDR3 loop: CASSISYTDTQYF. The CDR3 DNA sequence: TGTGCCAGCAGTATTTCTTATACAGATACGCAGTATTTT.

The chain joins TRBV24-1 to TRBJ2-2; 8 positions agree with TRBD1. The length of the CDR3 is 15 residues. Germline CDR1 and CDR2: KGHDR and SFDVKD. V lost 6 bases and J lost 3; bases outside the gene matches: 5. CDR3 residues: CATSPGQAYTGELFF. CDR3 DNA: TGTGCCACCAGTCCGGGACAGGCGTACACCGGGGAGCTGTTTTTT.

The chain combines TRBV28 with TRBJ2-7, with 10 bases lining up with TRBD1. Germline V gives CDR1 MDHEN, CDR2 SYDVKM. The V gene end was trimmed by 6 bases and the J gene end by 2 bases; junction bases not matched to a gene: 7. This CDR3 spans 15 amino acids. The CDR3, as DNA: TGTGCCAGCAGGGTTCCGGGACAGGGGACCTACGAGCAGTACTTC. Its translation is CASRVPGQGTYEQYF.

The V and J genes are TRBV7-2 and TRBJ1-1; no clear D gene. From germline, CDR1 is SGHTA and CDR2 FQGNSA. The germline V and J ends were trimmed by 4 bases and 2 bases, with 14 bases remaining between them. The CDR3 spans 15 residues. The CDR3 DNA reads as TGTGCCAGCAGCTCCCGCCGGACGGGAAACACTGAAGCTTTCTTT. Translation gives CASSSRRTGNTEAFF.

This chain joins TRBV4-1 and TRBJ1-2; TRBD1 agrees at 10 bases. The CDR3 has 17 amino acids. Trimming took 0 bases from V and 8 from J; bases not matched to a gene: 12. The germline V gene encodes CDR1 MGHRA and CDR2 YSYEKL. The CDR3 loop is CASSQDSPGQGSYGYTF. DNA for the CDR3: TGCGCCAGCAGCCAAGATAGTCCGGGACAGGGGTCTTACGGCTACACCTTC.

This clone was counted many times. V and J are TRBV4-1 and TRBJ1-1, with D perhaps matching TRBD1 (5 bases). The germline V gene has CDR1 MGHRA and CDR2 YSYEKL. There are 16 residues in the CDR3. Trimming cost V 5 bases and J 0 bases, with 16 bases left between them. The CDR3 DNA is TGCGCCAGCAGCAAAACAGGTTACGAGATGAACACTGAAGCTTTCTTT. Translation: CASSKTGYEMNTEAFF.

The DNA of the CDR3 is TGTGCCAGCAGCTCAACAGCGTTCGGGGATAATTCACCCCTCCACTTT. Translating it yields CASSSTAFGDNSPLHF. The chain carries TRBV11-1 and TRBJ1-6, with D unresolved. Per germline, CDR1 SGHAT and CDR2 FQDESV (reference sequence). Trimming left V 4 bases short and J 5 bases short, with 15 bases between. CDR3 length: 16 residues.

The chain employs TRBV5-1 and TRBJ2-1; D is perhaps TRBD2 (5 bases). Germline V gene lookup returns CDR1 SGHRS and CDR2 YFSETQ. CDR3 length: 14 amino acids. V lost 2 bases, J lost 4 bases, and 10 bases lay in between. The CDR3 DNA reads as TGCGCCAGCAGCTTAGGAGGTCGATACAATGAGCAGTTCTTC. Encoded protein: CASSLGGRYNEQFF.

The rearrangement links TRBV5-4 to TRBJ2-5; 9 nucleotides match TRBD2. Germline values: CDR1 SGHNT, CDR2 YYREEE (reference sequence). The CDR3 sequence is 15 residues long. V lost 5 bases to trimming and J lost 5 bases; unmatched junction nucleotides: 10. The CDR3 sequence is CASSYQRGAGETQYF. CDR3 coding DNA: TGTGCCAGCAGTTACCAGCGGGGGGCCGGGGAGACCCAGTACTTC.

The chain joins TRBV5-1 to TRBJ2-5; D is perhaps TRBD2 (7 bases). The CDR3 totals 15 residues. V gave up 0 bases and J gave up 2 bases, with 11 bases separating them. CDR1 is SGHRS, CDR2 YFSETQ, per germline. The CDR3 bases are TGCGCCAGCAGCTTGGAGGGGGGGAGGCAAGAGACCCAGTACTTC. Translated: CASSLEGGRQETQYF.

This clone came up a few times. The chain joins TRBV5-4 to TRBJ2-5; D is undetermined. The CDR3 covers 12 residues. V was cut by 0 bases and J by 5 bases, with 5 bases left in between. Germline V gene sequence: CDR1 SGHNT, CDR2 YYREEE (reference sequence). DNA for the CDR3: TGTGCCAGCAGCTTGGCCTCCGAGACCCAGTACTTC. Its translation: CASSLASETQYF.

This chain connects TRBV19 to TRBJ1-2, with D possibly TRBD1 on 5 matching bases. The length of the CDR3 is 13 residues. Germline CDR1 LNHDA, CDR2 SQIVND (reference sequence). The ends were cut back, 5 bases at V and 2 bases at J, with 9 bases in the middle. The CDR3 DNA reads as TGTGCCAGTAGTTTCCCAGGGAACTATGGCTACACCTTC. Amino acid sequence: CASSFPGNYGYTF.

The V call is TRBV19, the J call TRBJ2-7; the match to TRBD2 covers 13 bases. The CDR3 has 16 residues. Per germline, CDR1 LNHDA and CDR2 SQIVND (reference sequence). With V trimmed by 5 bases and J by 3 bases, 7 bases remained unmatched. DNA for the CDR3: TGTGCCAGTAGTCCGACTAGCGGGGGGCCGATCTACGAGCAGTACTTC. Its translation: CASSPTSGGPIYEQYF.

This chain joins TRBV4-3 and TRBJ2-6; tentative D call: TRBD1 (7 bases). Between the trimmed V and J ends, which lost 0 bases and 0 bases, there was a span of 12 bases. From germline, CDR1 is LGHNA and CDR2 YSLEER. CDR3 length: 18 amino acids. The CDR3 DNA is TGCGCCAGCAGCCAAGAGGGGGGACAGTACTCTGGGGCCAACGTCCTGACTTTC. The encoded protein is CASSQEGGQYSGANVLTF.

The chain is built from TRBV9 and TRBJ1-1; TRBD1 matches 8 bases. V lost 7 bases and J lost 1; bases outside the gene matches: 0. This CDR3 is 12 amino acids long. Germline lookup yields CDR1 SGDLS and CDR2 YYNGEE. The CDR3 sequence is CASGTGNTEAFF. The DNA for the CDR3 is TGTGCCAGCGGGACAGGGAACACTGAAGCTTTCTTT.

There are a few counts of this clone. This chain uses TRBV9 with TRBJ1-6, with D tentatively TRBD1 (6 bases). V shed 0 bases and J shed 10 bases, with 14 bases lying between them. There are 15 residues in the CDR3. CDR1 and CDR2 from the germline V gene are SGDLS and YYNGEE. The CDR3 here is CASSVETGWSSPLHF. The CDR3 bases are TGTGCCAGCAGCGTAGAAACAGGGTGGAGCTCACCCCTCCACTTT.

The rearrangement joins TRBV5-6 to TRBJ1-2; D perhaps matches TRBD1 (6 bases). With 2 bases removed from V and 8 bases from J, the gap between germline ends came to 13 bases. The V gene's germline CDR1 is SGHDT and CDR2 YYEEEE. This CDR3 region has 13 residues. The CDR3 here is CASSFGRGGGYTF. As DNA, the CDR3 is TGTGCCAGCAGCTTCGGCAGGGGTGGCGGCTACACCTTC.